This T cell receptor (beta chain) stems from a study of CD8 T cells in Susac syndrome. An amount of RNA that ranged from roughly 0.45 to 1 ug was reverse transcribed with random hexamers. Using its own MiXCR run on the immunoSEQ multiplex PCR reads, TCRdb lists one record per CDR3 protein. Among around 300,000 distinct CDR3 sequences listed, 65% to 90% were seen once. CDR1 KGHDR and CDR2 SFDVKD come from the germline V gene. The CDR3 has 15 amino acids. V was pared by 5 bases and J by 1 base, with 4 bases of the junction left unmatched. TCR beta from blood CD8+ and CD4+ T cells was sequenced. The multiple sclerosis control cohort comprised treatment-naive individuals presenting with stable or active relapsing-remitting disease. TEMRA cells were FACS-enriched, while CD8+ and CD4+ T cells were negatively isolated.

This chain connects TRBV24-1 to TRBJ2-1, with TRBD1 matching over 7 bases. The TCR was taken from a human donor with multiple sclerosis. The sequencing sample was made of CD8+ T cells from PBMCs. Written as DNA, the CDR3 is TGTGCCACCAGTGGGACAGGCCCGTCCTACAATGAGCAGTTCTTC. Translating gives CATSGTGPSYNEQFF.